This record covers a single T cell receptor (beta chain). It lacks a known antigen. The record has no base qualities; no much larger clone is one base away. These data are taken from a study of T cell responses to AZD1222 COVID-19 vaccine (dated by TCRdb to 2020 to 2022). With regard to the full study: TCR sequencing was performed for 233 trial participants, of whom about 200 were given two doses of AZD1222 and some 26 were given two doses of MenACWY control vaccine. Enrollment into the trials was organized by age into subgroups of 18-55, 56-69 and 70-plus years, and those subgroups contained roughly 150, 30 and 60 TCR-sequenced participants, respectively. What the authors observed across the whole study: Conclusions about previously exposed vaccinees are limited, since just five or six AZD1222 recipients were seropositive for SARS-CoV-2 at baseline. The whole spike protein was spanned by vaccine-associated CD4 TCRs, and dominant responses were seen in regions 160-218 and 743-854. In the small 56-69-year group, the increase in depth fell short of significance, most likely because of low power. Participants were mostly white British, with more females than males. The authors suggested clonal diversity may have been underestimated. Spike-specific TCR breadth and depth rose significantly after two AZD1222 doses compared with day 0 and with MenACWY recipients. Epitopes outside the regions mutated in the B.1.351 and B.1.1.7 variants were reportedly recognized by nearly half of the unique spike-specific TCRs. Because no samples from the day 14 peak response were available, repertoires could be characterized only after the peak T cell response.

The CDR3 regions of human TCRbeta chains were analyzed by immunosequencing. In the paper's pipeline: TCRs in the repertoires were compared against a reference library of SARS-CoV-2-specific TCRs that had been generated with the MIRA antigen-specificity platform. Breadth meant the fraction of unique TCRs that were SARS-CoV-2-associated, whereas depth meant the fraction of total T cells that were SARS-CoV-2-associated. Each spike-specific TCR was assigned to its reactive spike region and to a CD4 or CD8 class using the MIRA data. Log10-transformed breadth and depth values were compared by one-way ANOVA with Sidak's multiple comparisons tests. Imported from immuneACCESS, the table was reduced by TCRdb to in-frame sequences with V and J called. These copies leave out some clones; in studies compared against another copy, an unresolved V gene accounts for under half, and the cause of the remainder is not known. V and J calls and clone size follow that table, whereas D and trimming were derived from the DNA. In all, the sample holds approximately 100,000 clones, and over 75% of those were seen once. Of the sample, 10% to 15% is held by the ten largest clones.

The sample's time point label is to be understood as: baseline before first vaccination. The meaning of the sample's treatment or condition label: meningococcal conjugate vaccine given as trial control. The vaccinee samples were drawn from two UK trials, COV001 and COV002, one of which was a single-blind randomized controlled phase 2/3 trial testing AZD1222 (ChAdOx1 nCoV-19) in healthy adults. For TCRbeta chain sequencing, PBMC samples were collected from trial participants at day 0 and at day 28 after the second dose. V is clipped by 5 bases and J by 1 base, and the sequence between their germline boundaries is 4 bases long. The CDR1 and CDR2 encoded by the germline V gene are SGDLS and YYNGEE. Measured from the cysteine to the phenylalanine, the CDR3 is 13 residues long. Only CDR3 DNA is held: 39 bases, read in frame from base 1.

The source material was peripheral blood, sampled on day 0 of MenACWY control vaccination. This sequence originates from an adult in good health. The V and J segments used are TRBV9 and TRBJ2-6, with the D gene not clear enough to name. The sequence in DNA is TGTGCCAGCAGGGAATCTGGGGCCAACGTCCTGACTTTC. Its coded protein is CASRESGANVLTF.